This TCR beta chain was found in a study of T cells expressing NK-cell markers. Study-level information: Repertoire data for TCR beta were derived from sorted T cells (CD3+CD56+NKG2C+, CD3+CD56+NKG2C- and CD3+CD56-NKG2C+). HCMV serostatus: seven of eight sequenced donors positive, one negative.

This CDR3 comprises 12 residues. Germline CDR1 and CDR2: GTSNPN and SVGIG (reference sequence). Of note for this clonotype: Its antigen is still unknown.

5'RACE template switching built TCR beta cDNA with unique molecular identifiers. TCRdb re-called the 5' RACE reads, yielding one record per CDR3 amino acid sequence without DNA. In total, the table holds 440,000 or so distinct CDR3 sequences. Study-wide results and caveats: NKG2C+ dominant clonotypes from over five donors made up about 1.0-7.5% of CD8+ T cells.

This TCR was recovered from a woman aged 18-70 years in good health. V usage is TRBV30 and J usage is TRBJ1-5; TCRdb lists TRBD1, though no DNA is available to test this call. The sequenced sample consisted of blood T cells: a sorted CD56 or NKG2C T cell subset, CD4+ or CD8+ T cells, or bulk PBMC T cells (not recorded which). The CDR3 loop reads CAWSAGDQPQHF.